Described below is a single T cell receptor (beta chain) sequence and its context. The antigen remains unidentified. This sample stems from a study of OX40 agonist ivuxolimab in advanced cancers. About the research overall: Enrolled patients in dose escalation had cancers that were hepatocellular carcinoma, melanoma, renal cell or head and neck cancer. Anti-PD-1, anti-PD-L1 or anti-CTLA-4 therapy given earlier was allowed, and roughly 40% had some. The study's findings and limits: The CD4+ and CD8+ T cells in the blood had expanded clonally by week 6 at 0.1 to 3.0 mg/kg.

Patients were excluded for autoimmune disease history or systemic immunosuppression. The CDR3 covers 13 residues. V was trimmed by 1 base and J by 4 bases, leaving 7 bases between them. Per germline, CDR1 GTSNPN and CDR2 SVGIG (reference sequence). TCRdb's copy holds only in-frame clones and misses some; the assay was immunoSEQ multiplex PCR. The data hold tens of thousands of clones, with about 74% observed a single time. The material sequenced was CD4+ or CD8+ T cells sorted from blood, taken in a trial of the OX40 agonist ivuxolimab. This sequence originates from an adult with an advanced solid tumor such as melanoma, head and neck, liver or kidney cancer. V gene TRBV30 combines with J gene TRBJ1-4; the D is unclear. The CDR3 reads CAWSERLNEKLFF. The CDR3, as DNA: TGTGCCTGGAGTGAGCGGCTTAATGAAAAACTGTTTTTT.